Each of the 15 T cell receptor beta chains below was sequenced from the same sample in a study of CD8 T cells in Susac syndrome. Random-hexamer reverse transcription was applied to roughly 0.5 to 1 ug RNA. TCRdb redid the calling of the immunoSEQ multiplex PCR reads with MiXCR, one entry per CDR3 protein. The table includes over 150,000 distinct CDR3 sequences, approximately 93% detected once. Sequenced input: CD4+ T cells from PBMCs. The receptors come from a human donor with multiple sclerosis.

The DNA of the CDR3 is TGTGCCAGCTCACTCACGACTGGGGACGTCAATGAGCAGTTCTTC. Translating it yields CASSLTTGDVNEQFF. This chain connects TRBV18 to TRBJ2-1; the D gene could be TRBD1 or TRBD2 (5 bases each). The CDR3 runs to 15 residues. Trimming left V 4 bases short and J 6 bases short, with 16 bases between. CDR1 is KGHSH and CDR2 is LQKENI in the germline V gene.

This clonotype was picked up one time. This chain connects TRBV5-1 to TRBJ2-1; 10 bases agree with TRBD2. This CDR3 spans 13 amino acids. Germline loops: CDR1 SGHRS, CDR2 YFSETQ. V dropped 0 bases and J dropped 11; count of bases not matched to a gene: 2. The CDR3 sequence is CASSLEGLAKQFF. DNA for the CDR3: TGCGCCAGCAGCTTGGAGGGACTAGCGAAGCAGTTCTTC.

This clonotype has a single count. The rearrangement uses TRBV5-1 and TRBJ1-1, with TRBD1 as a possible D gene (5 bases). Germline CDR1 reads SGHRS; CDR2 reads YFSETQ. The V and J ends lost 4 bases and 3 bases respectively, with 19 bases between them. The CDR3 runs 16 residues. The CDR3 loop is CASSPGLRVEDTEAFF. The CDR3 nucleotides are TGCGCCAGCAGCCCGGGGCTGAGGGTGGAGGACACTGAAGCTTTCTTT.

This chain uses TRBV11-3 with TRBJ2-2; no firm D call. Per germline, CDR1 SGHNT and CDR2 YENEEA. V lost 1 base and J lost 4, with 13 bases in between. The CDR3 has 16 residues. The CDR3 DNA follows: TGTGCCAGCAGCTTAGGGTCAGGTCAGCCCACCGGGGAGCTGTTTTTT. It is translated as CASSLGSGQPTGELFF.

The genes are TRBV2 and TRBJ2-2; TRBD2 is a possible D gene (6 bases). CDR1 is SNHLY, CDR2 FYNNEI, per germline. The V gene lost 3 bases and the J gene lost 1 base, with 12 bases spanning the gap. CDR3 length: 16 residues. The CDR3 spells CASSDPGLKNTGELFF. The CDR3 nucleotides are TGTGCCAGCAGTGACCCGGGACTTAAGAACACCGGGGAGCTGTTTTTT.

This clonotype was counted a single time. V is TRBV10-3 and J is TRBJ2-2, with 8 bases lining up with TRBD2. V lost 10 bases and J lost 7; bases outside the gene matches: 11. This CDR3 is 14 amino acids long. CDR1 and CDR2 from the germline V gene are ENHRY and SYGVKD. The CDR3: CATHEREWGGELFF. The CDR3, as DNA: TGTGCCACCCACGAGCGGGAGTGGGGCGGGGAGCTGTTTTTT.

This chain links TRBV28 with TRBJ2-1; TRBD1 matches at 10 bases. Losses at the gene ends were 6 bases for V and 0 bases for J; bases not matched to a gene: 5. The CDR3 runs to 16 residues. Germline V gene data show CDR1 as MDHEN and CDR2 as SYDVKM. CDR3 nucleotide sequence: TGTGCCAGCAGAGGACAGGGGGACAACTCCTACAATGAGCAGTTCTTC. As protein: CASRGQGDNSYNEQFF.

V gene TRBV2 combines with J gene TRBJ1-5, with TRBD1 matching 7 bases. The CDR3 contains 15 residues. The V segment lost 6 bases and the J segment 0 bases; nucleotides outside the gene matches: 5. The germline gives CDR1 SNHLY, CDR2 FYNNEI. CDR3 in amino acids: CASRGDRDSNQPQHF. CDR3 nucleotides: TGTGCCAGCAGGGGCGACAGGGATAGCAATCAGCCCCAGCATTTT.

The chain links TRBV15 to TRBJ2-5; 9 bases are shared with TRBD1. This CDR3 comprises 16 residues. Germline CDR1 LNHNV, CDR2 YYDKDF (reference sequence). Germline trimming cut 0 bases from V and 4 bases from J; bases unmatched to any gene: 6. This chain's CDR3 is CATSRDWTGVGETQYF. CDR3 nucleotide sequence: TGTGCCACCAGCAGAGATTGGACAGGGGTCGGAGAGACCCAGTACTTC.

Here the CDR3 reads CASSMRPNTGELFF. As DNA, the CDR3 is TGTGCCAGTAGTATGAGGCCAAACACCGGGGAGCTGTTTTTT. The chain is built from TRBV19 and TRBJ2-2; D gene ambiguous. The germline gives CDR1 LNHDA, CDR2 SQIVND (reference sequence). The CDR3 sequence is 14 residues long. V shed 3 bases and J shed 2 bases, with 7 bases lying between them. Variable domain in full (rest from reference TRBV19 and TRBJ2-2): DGGITQSPKYLFRKEGQNVTLSCEQNLNHDAMYWYRQDPGQGLRLIYYSQIVNDFQKGDIAEGYSVSREKKESFPLTVTSAQKNPTAFYLCASSMRPNTGELFFGEGSRLTVL.

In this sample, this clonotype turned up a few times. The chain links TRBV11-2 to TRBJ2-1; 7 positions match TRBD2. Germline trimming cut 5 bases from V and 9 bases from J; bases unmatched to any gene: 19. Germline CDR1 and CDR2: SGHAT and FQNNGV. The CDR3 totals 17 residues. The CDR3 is CASSRRSAGESPGEQFF. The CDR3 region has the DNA TGTGCCAGCAGCCGAAGAAGTGCGGGGGAGAGCCCCGGTGAGCAGTTCTTC.

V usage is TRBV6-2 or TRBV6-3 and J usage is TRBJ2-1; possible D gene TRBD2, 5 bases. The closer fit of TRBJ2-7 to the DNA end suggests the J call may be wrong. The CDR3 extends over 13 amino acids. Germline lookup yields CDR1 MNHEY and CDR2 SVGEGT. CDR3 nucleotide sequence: TGTGCCAGCAGTGGGAACCGGGACTACGAGCAGTACTTC. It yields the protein CASSGNRDYEQYF.

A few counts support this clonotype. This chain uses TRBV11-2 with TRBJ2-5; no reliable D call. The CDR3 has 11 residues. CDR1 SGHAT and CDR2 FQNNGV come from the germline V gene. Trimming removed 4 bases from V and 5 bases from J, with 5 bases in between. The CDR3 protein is CASSSLETQYF. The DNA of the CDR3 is TGTGCCAGCAGCTCATTGGAGACCCAGTACTTC. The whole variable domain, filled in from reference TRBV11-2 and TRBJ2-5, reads EAGVAQSPRYKIIEKRQSVAFWCNPISGHATLYWYQQILGQGPKLLIQFQNNGVVDDSQLPKDRFSAERLKGVDSTLKIQPAKLEDSAVYLCASSSLETQYFGPGTRLLVL.

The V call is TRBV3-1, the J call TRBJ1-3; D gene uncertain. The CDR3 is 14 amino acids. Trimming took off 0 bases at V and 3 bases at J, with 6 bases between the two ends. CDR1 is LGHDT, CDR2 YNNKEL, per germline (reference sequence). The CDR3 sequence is CASSQDTNGNTIYF. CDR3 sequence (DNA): TGTGCCAGCAGCCAAGACACAAATGGAAACACCATATATTTT.

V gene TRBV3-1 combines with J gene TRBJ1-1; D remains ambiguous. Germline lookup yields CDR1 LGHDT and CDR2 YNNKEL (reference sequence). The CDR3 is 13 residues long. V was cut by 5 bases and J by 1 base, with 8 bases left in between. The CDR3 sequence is CASSFEANTEAFF. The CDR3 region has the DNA TGTGCCAGCAGCTTTGAAGCGAACACTGAAGCTTTCTTT.